This entry lists 23 T cell receptor beta chains sequenced from one sample in a study of identical twins. TCRdb redid the calling of the 5' RACE reads with MiXCR, one entry per CDR3 protein. Among just over 450,000 distinct CDR3 sequences, 12% to 15% were seen once, and the ten largest hold about 0.52%. This sample was also put to use in a study of yellow fever vaccine responses in identical twins.

The material sequenced was CD4+ T cells sorted from blood. The receptor set was obtained from a young woman in good health.

The gene calls are TRBV11-2 and TRBJ2-2; 9 positions match TRBD1. The length of the CDR3 is 16 residues. Trimming at V came to 5 bases and at J to 4 bases, leaving 8 bases not matched to a gene. Germline V gene lookup returns CDR1 SGHAT and CDR2 FQNNGV. This chain's CDR3 is CASSRLTGGVTGELFF. The CDR3 coding sequence is TGTGCCAGCAGCCGACTGACAGGGGGGGTCACCGGGGAGCTGTTTTTT.

Many counts were recorded for this clonotype. V gene TRBV7-2 combines with J gene TRBJ2-3, with TRBD2 matching 7 bases. The CDR3 has 14 amino acids. Germline V gives CDR1 SGHTA, CDR2 FQGNSA. J gave up 2 bases and V 5 bases, and 4 bases lay outside the gene matches. The CDR3 loop is CASSPSGVTDTQYF. CDR3 bases: TGTGCCAGCAGCCCGAGCGGGGTCACAGATACGCAGTATTTT. Together with reference TRBV7-2 and TRBJ2-3, the CDR3 gives the full variable domain: GAGVSQSPSNKVTEKGKDVELRCDPISGHTALYWYRQSLGQGLEFLIYFQGNSAPDKSGLPSDRFSAERTGGSVSTLTIQRTQQEDSAVYLCASSPSGVTDTQYFGPGTRLTVL.

The chain recombines TRBV29-1 with TRBJ2-5; D is ambiguous. The CDR3 loop spans 12 amino acids. The ends were cut back, 7 bases at V and 1 base at J, with 10 bases in the middle. CDR1 is SQVTM and CDR2 is ANQGSEA in the germline V gene. CDR3 protein: CSATNAQETQYF. CDR3 in DNA: TGCAGCGCGACCAACGCCCAAGAGACCCAGTACTTC.

This chain uses TRBV7-9 with TRBJ2-3, with D tentatively TRBD2 (7 bases). The V end lost 5 bases, the J end lost 3 bases, and 18 bases lay between the germline ends. The CDR3 is 16 residues long. The germline CDR1 and CDR2 sequences are SEHNR and FQNEAQ (reference sequence). This CDR3 reads CASSPEGGRRTDTQYF. The CDR3 bases are TGTGCCAGCAGCCCGGAGGGGGGGCGCAGGACAGATACGCAGTATTTT.

Only a few counts were recorded for this clonotype. CDR3 DNA: TGTGCCAGCAGCTTAGCACGGACTAGCGGTTACAATGAGCAGTTCTTC. It is translated as CASSLARTSGYNEQFF. The chain couples TRBV11-2 to TRBJ2-1; 10 nucleotides line up with TRBD2. The CDR3 has 16 amino acids. Germline CDR1 and CDR2: SGHAT and FQNNGV. The V gene end was trimmed by 1 base and the J gene end by 4 bases; junction bases not matched to a gene: 4.

The V gene is TRBV20-1, the J gene TRBJ2-7; possible D gene TRBD1, 5 bases. V was cut by 6 bases and J by 3 bases, with 18 bases left in between. CDR1 and CDR2 from the germline V gene are DFQATT and SNEGSKA (reference sequence). This CDR3 is built from 14 residues. CDR3 DNA sequence: TGCAGTGCGAAAAGGGGAACCTCGGGCTACGAGCAGTACTTC. It is translated as CSAKRGTSGYEQYF.

This clonotype was recorded at least ten times. The chain combines TRBV4-3 with TRBJ2-1; TRBD1 matches at 8 bases. V lost 5 bases, J lost 0 bases, and 3 bases stayed unmatched. Germline V CDR1 and CDR2: LGHNA, YSLEER. The CDR3 totals 15 residues. The CDR3 sequence is CASSYDRGSYNEQFF. For the CDR3, the DNA is TGCGCCAGCAGCTACGACAGGGGCTCCTACAATGAGCAGTTCTTC.

This clonotype was recorded many times. V is TRBV4-1 and J is TRBJ2-1; D gene ambiguous. V was clipped by 1 base and J by 2 bases, with 15 bases between them. The germline gives CDR1 MGHRA, CDR2 YSYEKL. The CDR3 contains 17 residues. The CDR3 protein is CASSQVDLGLTYNEQFF. In DNA form, the CDR3 reads TGCGCCAGCAGCCAAGTTGATTTGGGGTTAACCTACAATGAGCAGTTCTTC.

The chain has TRBV29-1 and TRBJ2-3, with a weak D call TRBD1 (6 bases). Germline V gene lookup returns CDR1 SQVTM and CDR2 ANQGSEA. This CDR3 spans 15 amino acids. V lost 3 bases and J lost 3, with 16 bases in between. In DNA form, the CDR3 reads TGCAGCGTTGACGCCTACAGGGTTTGGACAGATACGCAGTATTTT. Its translation is CSVDAYRVWTDTQYF.

Many counts were recorded for this clonotype. As DNA, the CDR3 is TGCAGCGCTGGACAGCTCCAAGAGACCCAGTACTTC. It translates to CSAGQLQETQYF. The rearrangement joins TRBV29-1 to TRBJ2-5, with a tentative D call TRBD1 (6 bases). The CDR3 totals 12 residues. Germline V CDR1 and CDR2: SQVTM, ANQGSEA. V dropped 7 bases and J dropped 1 base, with 10 bases sitting between them. Based on the CDR3 plus reference TRBV29-1 and TRBJ2-5, the full variable domain is SAVISQKPSRDICQRGTSLTIQCQVDSQVTMMFWYRQQPGQSLTLIATANQGSEATYESGFVIDKFPISRPNLTFSTLTVSNMSPEDSSIYLCSAGQLQETQYFGPGTRLLVL.

This clonotype has just a few counts. V gene TRBV7-2 combines with J gene TRBJ2-1; D is perhaps TRBD2 (5 bases). Deletions cut 3 bases from V and 6 bases from J, with 12 bases between. Germline CDR1 reads SGHTA; CDR2 reads FQGNSA. The CDR3 is 14 residues long. CDR3 coding DNA: TGTGCCAGCAGCTTGAGGGAGCAGCCCAATGAGCAGTTCTTC. Translating it yields CASSLREQPNEQFF.

Only a few counts were recorded for this clonotype. The V and J genes are TRBV20-1 and TRBJ2-7; TRBD1 is a possible D gene (5 bases). V lost 6 bases, J lost 2 bases, and 11 bases lay in between. This CDR3 has 12 amino acids. Per the germline V gene, CDR1 is DFQATT and CDR2 is SNEGSKA (reference sequence). The CDR3 coding sequence is TGCAGTGCAAAGACAGTAACCTACGAGCAGTACTTC. Its protein is CSAKTVTYEQYF.

V gene TRBV5-1 combines with J gene TRBJ2-7; D is perhaps TRBD2 (6 bases). V lost 4 bases, J lost 5 bases, and 19 bases lay in between. This CDR3 is built from 15 residues. The germline CDR1 and CDR2 sequences are SGHRS and YFSETQ. The CDR3 protein is CASSPLAVSPHEQYF. Written as DNA, the CDR3 is TGCGCCAGCAGCCCCTTAGCGGTTAGCCCCCACGAGCAGTACTTC.

This clonotype has a handful of counts. The rearrangement joins TRBV7-2 to TRBJ1-5; TRBD1 might be the D (6 bases). Germline assignment: CDR1 SGHTA and CDR2 FQGNSA. With 5 bases removed from V and 11 bases from J, the gap between germline ends came to 16 bases. This CDR3 is 13 amino acids long. The CDR3: CASSGQPWMAQHF. The CDR3 region has the DNA TGTGCCAGCAGCGGACAGCCTTGGATGGCCCAGCATTTT.

CDR3 nucleotides: TGTGCCAGCTCACCGGTATCAGGGAGGGAGCAGTACTTC. It codes for CASSPVSGREQYF. This chain links TRBV18 with TRBJ2-7; maybe TRBD2 (6 bases). The CDR3 contains 13 residues. V lost 3 bases to trimming and J lost 7 bases, with 13 bases between them. Germline V lookup: CDR1 KGHSH, CDR2 LQKENI.

The rearrangement links TRBV2 to TRBJ2-7, with TRBD2 matching over 7 bases. Per germline, CDR1 SNHLY and CDR2 FYNNEI. J lost 6 bases, V lost 0 bases, and 11 bases had no gene match. CDR3 size: 16 residues. The CDR3 DNA sequence: TGTGCCAGCAGTGAAGCGGGTGGGAGGGCCACCGGCGAGCAGTACTTC. This codes for CASSEAGGRATGEQYF.

The chain joins TRBV27 to TRBJ2-7; TRBD2 matches at 9 bases. The CDR3 contains 13 residues. Germline V gives CDR1 MNHEY, CDR2 SMNVEV (reference sequence). The V segment lost 8 bases and the J segment 0 bases; nucleotides outside the gene matches: 2. In DNA form, the CDR3 reads TGTGCCAGCGGACTAGCGTTCTCCTACGAGCAGTACTTC. Its protein is CASGLAFSYEQYF.

The chain joins TRBV5-1 to TRBJ2-7, with TRBD1 matching over 8 bases. From germline, CDR1 is SGHRS and CDR2 YFSETQ. With V trimmed by 2 bases and J by 6 bases, 10 bases remained unmatched. The CDR3 is 15 amino acids. CDR3 nucleotide sequence: TGCGCCAGCAGCTTCTACCAGGGGGCGCCCCTCGAGCAGTACTTC. Translation gives CASSFYQGAPLEQYF.

The sample holds a few counts of this clonotype. The chain combines TRBV7-2 with TRBJ1-1; D is possibly TRBD1 (6 bases). The CDR3 length is 13 residues. Germline lookup yields CDR1 SGHTA and CDR2 FQGNSA. V was clipped by 1 base and J by 11 bases, with 14 bases between them. The CDR3 here is CASSLDPGAPAFF. CDR3 in DNA: TGTGCCAGCAGCTTAGATCCGGGGGCGCCGGCTTTCTTT.

V gene TRBV5-1 combines with J gene TRBJ2-3, with unresolved D. Deletions cut 1 base from V and 9 bases from J, with 15 bases between. CDR1 is SGHRS, CDR2 YFSETQ, per germline. CDR3 length equals 14 residues. The CDR3 is CASSLTTALTTQYF. The CDR3 DNA is TGCGCCAGCAGCTTGACCACAGCTCTGACAACGCAGTATTTT.

This clonotype was seen ten or more times. The chain employs TRBV12-3 or TRBV12-4 and TRBJ1-6; a possible D gene is TRBD1 (6 bases). The V gene lost 6 bases and the J gene lost 6 bases, with 12 bases spanning the gap. CDR3 size: 14 residues. As DNA, the CDR3 is TGTGCCAGCAGGCCCGCAGGGGTTAATTCACCCCTCCACTTT. This codes for CASRPAGVNSPLHF.

J is TRBJ1-2 and V is TRBV4-3; D uncertain. The V gene's germline CDR1 is LGHNA and CDR2 YSLEER. CDR3 size: 14 residues. Trimming pared 1 base from V and 4 bases from J, leaving 10 bases between. The CDR3 region has the DNA TGCGCCAGCAGCCAAGCCTACGGACCCTATGGCTACACCTTC. Translated, it gives CASSQAYGPYGYTF.

The rearrangement joins TRBV18 to TRBJ2-5; D could derive from TRBD1 or TRBD2 (5 bases each). Germline lookup yields CDR1 KGHSH and CDR2 LQKENI. There are 15 residues in the CDR3. V dropped 3 bases and J dropped 2 bases, with 13 bases sitting between them. CDR3 sequence (DNA): TGTGCCAGCTCACCGCAAACAGGACTGCAAGAGACCCAGTACTTC. Translation: CASSPQTGLQETQYF. The full variable domain, with the rest looked up from reference TRBV18 and TRBJ2-5, is NAGVMQNPRHLVRRRGQEARLRCSPMKGHSHVYWYRQLPEEGLKFMVYLQKENIIDESGMPKERFSAEFPKEGPSILRIQQVVRGDSAAYFCASSPQTGLQETQYFGPGTRLLVL.